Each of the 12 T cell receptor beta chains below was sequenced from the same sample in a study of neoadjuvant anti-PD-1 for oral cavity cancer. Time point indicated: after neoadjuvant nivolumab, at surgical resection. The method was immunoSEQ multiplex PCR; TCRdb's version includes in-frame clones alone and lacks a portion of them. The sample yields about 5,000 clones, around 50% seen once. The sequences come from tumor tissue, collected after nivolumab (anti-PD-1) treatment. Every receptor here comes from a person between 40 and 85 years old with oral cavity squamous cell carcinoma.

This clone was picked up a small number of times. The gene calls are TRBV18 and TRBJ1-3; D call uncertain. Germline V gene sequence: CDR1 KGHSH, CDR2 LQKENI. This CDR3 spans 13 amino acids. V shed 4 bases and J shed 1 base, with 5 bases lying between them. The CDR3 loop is CASSLGSGNTIYF. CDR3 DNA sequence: TGTGCCAGCTCACTGGGGTCTGGAAACACCATATATTTT.

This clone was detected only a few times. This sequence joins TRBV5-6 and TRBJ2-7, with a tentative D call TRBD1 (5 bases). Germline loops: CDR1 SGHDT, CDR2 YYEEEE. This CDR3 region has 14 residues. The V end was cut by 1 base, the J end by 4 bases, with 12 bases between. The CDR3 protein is CASSLSGRGYEQYF. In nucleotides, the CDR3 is TGTGCCAGCAGCTTGTCCGGTAGGGGTTACGAGCAGTACTTC.

The CDR3 DNA is TGTGCCAGCAGCTTAGGGCAGCTCAATGAGCAGTTCTTC. This sequence encodes CASSLGQLNEQFF. This chain uses TRBV5-6 with TRBJ2-1; D is uncertain. Germline CDR1 is SGHDT and CDR2 is YYEEEE. This CDR3 has 13 amino acids. Trimming took off 2 bases at V and 6 bases at J, with 9 bases between the two ends.

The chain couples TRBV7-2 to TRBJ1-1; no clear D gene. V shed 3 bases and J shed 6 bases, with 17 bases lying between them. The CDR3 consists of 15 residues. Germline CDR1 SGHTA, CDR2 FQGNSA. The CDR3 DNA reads TGTGCCAGCAGCTTCGACTTCCCAATAGACGCTGAAGCTTTCTTT. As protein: CASSFDFPIDAEAFF.

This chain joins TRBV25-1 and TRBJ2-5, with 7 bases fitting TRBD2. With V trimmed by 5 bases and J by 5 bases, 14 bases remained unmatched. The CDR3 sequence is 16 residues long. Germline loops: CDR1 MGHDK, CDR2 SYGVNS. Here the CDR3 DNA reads TGTGCCAGCAGTCCCCCTGTTCAGCGGGGAATCGAGACCCAGTACTTC. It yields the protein CASSPPVQRGIETQYF.

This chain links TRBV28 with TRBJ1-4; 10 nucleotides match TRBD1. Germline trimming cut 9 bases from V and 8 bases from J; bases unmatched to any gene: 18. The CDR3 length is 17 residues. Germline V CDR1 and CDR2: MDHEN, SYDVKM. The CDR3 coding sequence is TGTGCCAGTTTACGACAGGGGGCGCGGGGGGGCCGCGAAAAACTGTTTTTT. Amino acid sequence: CASLRQGARGGREKLFF.

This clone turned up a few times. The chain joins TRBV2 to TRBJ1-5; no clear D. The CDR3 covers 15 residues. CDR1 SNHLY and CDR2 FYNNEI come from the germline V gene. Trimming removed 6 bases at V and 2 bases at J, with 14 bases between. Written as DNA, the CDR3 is TGTGCCAGCAGGTCCCCTCGGGGTGGCAATCAGCCCCAGCATTTT. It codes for CASRSPRGGNQPQHF.

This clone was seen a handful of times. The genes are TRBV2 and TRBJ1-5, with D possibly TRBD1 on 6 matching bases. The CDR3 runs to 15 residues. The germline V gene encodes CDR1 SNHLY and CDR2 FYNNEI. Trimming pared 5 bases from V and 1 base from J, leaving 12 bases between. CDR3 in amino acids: CASSLQGGSNQPQHF. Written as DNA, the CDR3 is TGTGCCAGCAGTTTACAGGGTGGCAGCAATCAGCCCCAGCATTTT.

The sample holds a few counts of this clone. The CDR3 sequence: CASTDSGRARGQYF. The CDR3 DNA reads TGTGCCAGCACCGATAGCGGGAGGGCCCGGGGGCAGTATTTT. The chain employs TRBV7-9 and TRBJ2-3; 11 bases agree with TRBD2. The J segment lost 11 bases and the V segment lost 7 bases, leaving 11 bases of the junction unmatched. The CDR3 length is 14 residues. Looked up from germline, CDR1 is SEHNR and CDR2 is FQNEAQ (reference sequence).

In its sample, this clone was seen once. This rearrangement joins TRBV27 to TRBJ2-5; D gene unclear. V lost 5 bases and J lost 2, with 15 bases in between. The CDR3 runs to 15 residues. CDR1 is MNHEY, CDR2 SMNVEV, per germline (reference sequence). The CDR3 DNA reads TGTGCCAGCAGTATACGCCGTAGGGAACAAGAGACCCAGTACTTC. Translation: CASSIRRREQETQYF.

The CDR3 DNA follows: TGTGCCTGGAGTGTACCAGGGGGCGGGTATGAAAAACTGTTTTTT. Translating it yields CAWSVPGGGYEKLFF. This chain connects TRBV30 to TRBJ1-4; 8 bases align to TRBD1. The CDR3 is 15 amino acids. V dropped 0 bases and J dropped 6; count of bases not matched to a gene: 6. Germline CDR1 is GTSNPN and CDR2 is SVGIG (reference sequence).

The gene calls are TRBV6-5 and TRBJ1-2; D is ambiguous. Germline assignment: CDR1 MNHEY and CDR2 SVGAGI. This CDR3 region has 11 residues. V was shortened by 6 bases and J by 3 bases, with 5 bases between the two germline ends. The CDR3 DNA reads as TGTGCCAGCAGCCTTGACTATGGCTACACCTTC. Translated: CASSLDYGYTF.